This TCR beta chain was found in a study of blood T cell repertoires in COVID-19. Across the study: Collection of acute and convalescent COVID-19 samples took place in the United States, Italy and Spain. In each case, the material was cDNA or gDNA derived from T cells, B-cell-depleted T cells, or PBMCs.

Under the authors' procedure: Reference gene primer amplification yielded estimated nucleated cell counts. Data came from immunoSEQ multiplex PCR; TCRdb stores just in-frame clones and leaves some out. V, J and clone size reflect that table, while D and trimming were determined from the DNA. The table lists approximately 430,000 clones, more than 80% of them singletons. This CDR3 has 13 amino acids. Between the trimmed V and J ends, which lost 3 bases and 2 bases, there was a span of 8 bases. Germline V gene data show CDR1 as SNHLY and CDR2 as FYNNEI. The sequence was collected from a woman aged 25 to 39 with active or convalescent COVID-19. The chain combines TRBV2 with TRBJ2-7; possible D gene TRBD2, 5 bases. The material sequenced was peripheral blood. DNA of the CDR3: TGTGCCAGCAGTGATGAGGGAACCTACGAGCAGTACTTC. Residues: CASSDEGTYEQYF.